This TCR beta chain is from a study of graft-versus-host responses after intestinal transplantation. The overall study: Multivisceral, liver-intestinal, or isolated intestinal transplants were performed in recipients. Study-wide points: When patients had graft-donor T cell macrochimerism, their allografts held high graft-versus-host to host-versus-graft clonal ratios. Detection of GvH clones occurred in recipient marrow, and some had their first appearance in ileum or blood.

Using immunoSEQ multiplex PCR, the repertoire was profiled, and TCRdb retains in-frame clones only, with some absent. In the table there are over 100,000 clones, around 90% of which are singletons. Remarks on this clone: The target antigen is unknown.

V lost 1 base and J lost 5; bases outside the gene matches: 6. The CDR3 runs 16 residues. CDR1 is MDHEN, CDR2 SYDVKM, per germline. The sample here was unstimulated CD4+ T cells sorted from spleen or lymph node cells, taken before transplant. J is TRBJ2-1 and V is TRBV28; 9 bases fit TRBD2. This clonotype originated in a human donor who was the organ donor for an intestinal transplant. The CDR3, as DNA: TGTGCCAGCAGTTTATACCCGGGACTAGCCCACAATGAGCAGTTCTTC. Protein: CASSLYPGLAHNEQFF. Variable domain in full (rest from reference TRBV28 and TRBJ2-1): DVKVTQSSRYLVKRTGEKVFLECVQDMDHENMFWYRQDPGLGLRLIYFSYDVKMKEKGDIPEGYSVSREKKERFSLILESASTNQTSMYLCASSLYPGLAHNEQFFGPGTRLTVL.